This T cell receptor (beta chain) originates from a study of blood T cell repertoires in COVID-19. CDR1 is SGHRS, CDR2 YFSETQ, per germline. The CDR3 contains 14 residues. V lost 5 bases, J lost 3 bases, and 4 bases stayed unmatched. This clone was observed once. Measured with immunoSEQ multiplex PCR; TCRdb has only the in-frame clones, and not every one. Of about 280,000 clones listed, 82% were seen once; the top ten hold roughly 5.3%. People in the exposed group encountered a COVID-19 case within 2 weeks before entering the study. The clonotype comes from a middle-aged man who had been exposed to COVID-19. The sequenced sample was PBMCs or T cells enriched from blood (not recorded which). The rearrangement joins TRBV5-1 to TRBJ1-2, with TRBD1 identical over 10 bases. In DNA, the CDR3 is TGCGCCAGCAGATCCGGGACAGGGGACTATGGCTACACCTTC. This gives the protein CASRSGTGDYGYTF.